This is a list of T cell receptor beta chains from one sample in a study of blood T cell repertoires in COVID-19. Using immunoSEQ multiplex PCR, the repertoire was profiled, and TCRdb retains in-frame clones only, with some absent. Found here are tens of thousands of clones, approximately 78% of them singletons; the top ten hold less than 20%. The sequenced material came from peripheral blood. The receptors originated from a man older than 75 with acute or convalescent COVID-19. Both conserved end residues are part of each CDR3. The order of the fields is V gene, D gene, CDR3 protein. The D gene is left open where the match is weak.

TRBV6-2/TRBV6-3,.,CASSPQGSSSPLHF
TRBV2,.,CASNFAGGDTEAFF
TRBV5-5,.,CASSLWAVVEQYF
TRBV2,.,CASRSTATGELFF
TRBV2,.,CASSVQVGNTIYF
TRBV30,.,CAWTRLEEAFF
TRBV6-2/TRBV6-3,TRBD1,CASSYDRTGDPHPYSNQPQHF
TRBV7-2,TRBD1,CASSFKTGGPQPQHF
TRBV19,.,CASSIKTTVLGSPLHF
TRBV7-3,.,CASSLLASYNEQFF
TRBV7-2,TRBD1,CASSRGQENTEAFF
TRBV10-3,.,CATQAVSGNTIYF
TRBV10-3,TRBD2,CAISVPSGDGTYEQYF
TRBV6-6,.,CASSSRQVEGVYF